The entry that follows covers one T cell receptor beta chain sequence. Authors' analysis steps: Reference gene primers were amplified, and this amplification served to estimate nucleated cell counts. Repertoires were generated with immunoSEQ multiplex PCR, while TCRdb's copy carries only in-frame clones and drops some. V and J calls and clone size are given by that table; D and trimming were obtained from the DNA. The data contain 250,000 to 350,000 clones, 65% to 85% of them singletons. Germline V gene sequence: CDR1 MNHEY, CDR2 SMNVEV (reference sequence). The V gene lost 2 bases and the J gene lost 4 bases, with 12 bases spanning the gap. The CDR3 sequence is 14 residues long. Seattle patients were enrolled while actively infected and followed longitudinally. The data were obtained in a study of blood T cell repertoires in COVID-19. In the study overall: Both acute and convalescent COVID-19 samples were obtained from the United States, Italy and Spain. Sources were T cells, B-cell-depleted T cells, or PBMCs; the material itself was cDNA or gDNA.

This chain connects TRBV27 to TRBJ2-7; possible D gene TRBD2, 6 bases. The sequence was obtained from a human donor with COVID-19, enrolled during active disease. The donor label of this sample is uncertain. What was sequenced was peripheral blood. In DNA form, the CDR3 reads TGTGCCAGCAGTTTAGACGGGAGAAAATACGAGCAGTACTTC. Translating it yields CASSLDGRKYEQYF.